This passage covers 18 T cell receptor beta chains from one sample sequenced in a study of blood T cell repertoires in COVID-19. This table comes from immunoSEQ multiplex PCR, and its TCRdb copy is limited to in-frame clones, with some not included. The sample includes about 130,000 clones, 85% to 90% of them seen just once. The specimen was peripheral blood. The receptor set was obtained from a human donor in a cohort sampled during active COVID-19.

The chain joins TRBV4-3 to TRBJ2-7; 8 positions match TRBD2. CDR1 is LGHNA, CDR2 YSLEER, per germline. The CDR3 runs to 14 residues. Trimming took 4 bases from V and 6 from J; bases not matched to a gene: 8. CDR3 DNA sequence: TGCGCCAGCAGCCGATCCCCCCGGGGGGGCGAGCAGTACTTC. It codes for CASSRSPRGGEQYF.

The chain is built from TRBV5-6 and TRBJ1-2; tentative D call: TRBD1 (6 bases). V lost 0 bases to trimming and J lost 8 bases, with 11 bases between them. The germline V gene encodes CDR1 SGHDT and CDR2 YYEEEE. This CDR3 comprises 13 residues. The CDR3 is CASSLAQGGGYTF. The DNA of the CDR3 is TGTGCCAGCAGCTTGGCACAGGGCGGGGGCTACACCTTC.

The chain employs TRBV9 and TRBJ2-2, with no clear D. V was shortened by 4 bases and J by 7 bases, with 8 bases between the two germline ends. The CDR3 covers 12 residues. The V gene's germline CDR1 is SGDLS and CDR2 YYNGEE. The CDR3 DNA reads TGTGCCAGCAGCCAAATCAACGGGGAGCTGTTTTTT. It yields the protein CASSQINGELFF.

The chain links TRBV19 to TRBJ2-2; 9 bases are shared with TRBD1. The CDR3 spans 14 residues. The junction had 4 bases not matched to a gene; V was cut back by 5 bases and J by 6 bases. Germline CDR1 is LNHDA and CDR2 is SQIVND (reference sequence). This chain's CDR3 is CASSGQGYPGELFF. The CDR3 region has the DNA TGTGCCAGTAGTGGACAGGGGTATCCCGGGGAGCTGTTTTTT.

CDR3 loop: CASSLGQILDYGYTF. Here the CDR3 DNA reads TGTGCCAGCAGCTTGGGCCAGATATTGGACTATGGCTACACCTTC. The rearrangement uses TRBV5-6 and TRBJ1-2, with D hard to call. V was cut by 0 bases and J by 3 bases, with 12 bases left in between. Germline lookup yields CDR1 SGHDT and CDR2 YYEEEE. This CDR3 has 15 residues.

The chain employs TRBV6-5 and TRBJ1-2; D is perhaps TRBD1 (6 bases). CDR1 and CDR2 from the germline V gene are MNHEY and SVGAGI. V was shortened by 3 bases and J by 8 bases, with 16 bases between the two germline ends. The CDR3 totals 14 residues. CDR3 DNA: TGTGCCAGCAGTTATTCCGGACAGTTCCAAGGCTACACCTTC. Protein sequence: CASSYSGQFQGYTF.

This sequence joins TRBV18 and TRBJ1-4; the D is unclear. Trimming pared 6 bases from V and 0 bases from J, leaving 14 bases between. The germline gives CDR1 KGHSH, CDR2 LQKENI. The CDR3 runs to 16 residues. In DNA form, the CDR3 reads TGTGCCAGCTCGCCGCCGGCGGTAACAACTAATGAAAAACTGTTTTTT. It encodes CASSPPAVTTNEKLFF.

This clone appeared once. This CDR3 is CASSFSGSNEQFF. The CDR3 DNA is TGTGCCAGCAGCTTTAGCGGGAGTAATGAGCAGTTCTTC. The J gene is TRBJ2-1, the V gene TRBV7-2, with 9 bases matching TRBD2. Germline V gene data show CDR1 as SGHTA and CDR2 as FQGNSA. The CDR3 runs to 13 residues. Trimming cost V 3 bases and J 7 bases; bases outside gene matches: 1.

The CDR3 protein is CASSLVGGFQPMNTEAFF. The DNA for the CDR3 is TGTGCCAGCAGCTTAGTCGGGGGTTTCCAGCCGATGAACACTGAAGCTTTCTTT. The chain carries TRBV11-3 and TRBJ1-1; a weak D match, TRBD1 (5 bases). Looked up from germline, CDR1 is SGHNT and CDR2 is YENEEA. The CDR3 runs to 18 residues. V gave up 1 base and J gave up 0 bases, with 18 bases separating them.

The V gene is TRBV9, the J gene TRBJ2-1; 11 nucleotides line up with TRBD2. This CDR3 spans 15 amino acids. Germline-derived CDR1 and CDR2 are SGDLS and YYNGEE. V shed 3 bases, J shed 8 bases, and the junction held 7 bases outside the gene matches. Written as DNA, the CDR3 is TGTGCCAGCAGCGCCCGACTAGCGGGAATCGATGAGCAGTTCTTC. It translates to CASSARLAGIDEQFF.

V usage is TRBV2 and J usage is TRBJ2-7, with 7 bases that match TRBD1. Germline CDR1 and CDR2: SNHLY and FYNNEI. The CDR3 length is 14 residues. J gave up 5 bases and V 7 bases, and 11 bases lay outside the gene matches. The CDR3 sequence: CASTNAGGSHEQYF. CDR3 DNA: TGTGCCAGCACCAACGCAGGGGGAAGCCACGAGCAGTACTTC.

CDR3 sequence (DNA): TGTGCCAGCAGGGAGACAGGCATATGGTCTTATAATTCACCCCTCCACTTT. This gives the protein CASRETGIWSYNSPLHF. This chain links TRBV27 with TRBJ1-6; D is perhaps TRBD1 (6 bases). The CDR3 is made up of 17 amino acids. CDR1 is MNHEY, CDR2 SMNVEV, per germline (reference sequence). V lost 6 bases and J 4 bases, leaving 19 bases between the germline ends.

This clone was detected a few times. This chain connects TRBV7-2 to TRBJ1-5; TRBD1 is a possible D gene (5 bases). CDR1 is SGHTA, CDR2 FQGNSA, per germline. This CDR3 contains 14 residues. Trimming left V 5 bases short and J 4 bases short, with 12 bases between. The CDR3, as DNA: TGTGCCAGCAGCGTGGGGGGTTTGAATCAGCCCCAGCATTTT. Protein: CASSVGGLNQPQHF.

The chain couples TRBV7-8 to TRBJ1-1, with a weak D call TRBD1 (6 bases). Trimming pared 1 base from V and 5 bases from J, leaving 14 bases between. The CDR3 totals 15 residues. Per the germline V gene, CDR1 is SGHVS and CDR2 is FQNEAQ. This CDR3 reads CASSLEPLRGTEAFF. The CDR3 DNA reads as TGTGCCAGCAGCTTAGAACCCCTGAGGGGGACTGAAGCTTTCTTT.

This clone was seen only a few times. The V call is TRBV5-6, the J call TRBJ2-2; D call uncertain. The CDR3 sequence is 18 residues long. The V and J ends lost 0 bases and 8 bases respectively, with 23 bases between them. Germline loops: CDR1 SGHDT, CDR2 YYEEEE. The CDR3: CASSLGSPRGMLIGELFF. The CDR3, as DNA: TGTGCCAGCAGCTTGGGTTCGCCTCGTGGCATGCTGATTGGGGAGCTGTTTTTT.

The chain employs TRBV6-5 and TRBJ2-3, with D perhaps matching TRBD2 (5 bases). V shed 5 bases and J shed 6 bases, with 9 bases lying between them. CDR1 is MNHEY and CDR2 is SVGAGI in the germline V gene. CDR3 size: 12 residues. CDR3 residues: CASSPKRDTQYF. CDR3 sequence (DNA): TGTGCCAGCAGTCCTAAGCGGGATACGCAGTATTTT.

The chain links TRBV5-6 to TRBJ1-2; 9 nucleotides align to TRBD1. The V gene end was trimmed by 1 base and the J gene end by 4 bases; junction bases not matched to a gene: 5. Germline assignment: CDR1 SGHDT and CDR2 YYEEEE. The CDR3 totals 15 residues. The CDR3 loop reads CASSLRDRAFYGYTF. Here the CDR3 DNA reads TGTGCCAGCAGCTTGAGGGACAGGGCCTTCTATGGCTACACCTTC.

V gene TRBV19 combines with J gene TRBJ1-3; 7 nucleotides line up with TRBD1. CDR3 size: 14 residues. The germline V gene encodes CDR1 LNHDA and CDR2 SQIVND (reference sequence). Germline trimming cut 4 bases from V and 4 bases from J; bases unmatched to any gene: 4. CDR3: CASSKGQLGNTIYF. CDR3 DNA: TGTGCCAGTAGTAAGGGACAGTTGGGAAACACCATATATTTT.